A single sample gave rise to the 21 T cell receptor beta chains below, sequenced in a study of OX40 agonist ivuxolimab in advanced cancers. Libraries were prepared by immunoSEQ multiplex PCR; TCRdb keeps only in-frame clonotypes and omits some of them. Of about 82,000 clones detected, roughly 85% appear once; the ten largest clones hold more than 0.75%. The source was CD4+ or CD8+ T cells sorted from blood, collected in a trial of the OX40 agonist ivuxolimab. Source of these receptors: an adult with an advanced solid tumor such as melanoma, head and neck, liver or kidney cancer.

The J gene is TRBJ2-1, the V gene TRBV7-6; D perhaps matches TRBD1 (8 bases). CDR1 is SGHVS and CDR2 is FNYEAQ in the germline V gene. Trimming shortened V by 3 bases and J by 5 bases, and 23 bases separated the two germline ends. This CDR3 has 18 residues. The CDR3 DNA reads TGTGCCAGCAGCTTCTTACCCCCACAGGGGGGGAGTAACAATGAGCAGTTCTTC. It codes for CASSFLPPQGGSNNEQFF.

V and J are TRBV9 and TRBJ2-7; D uncertain. Trimming took off 4 bases at V and 2 bases at J, with 13 bases between the two ends. This CDR3 region has 14 residues. The germline gives CDR1 SGDLS, CDR2 YYNGEE. CDR3 sequence reads: CASSQNHRAYEQYF. Here the CDR3 DNA reads TGTGCCAGCAGCCAAAACCACCGGGCCTACGAGCAGTACTTC.

The chain uses TRBV6-1 and TRBJ2-5, with D maybe TRBD2 (6 bases). CDR3 size: 14 residues. Per the germline V gene, CDR1 is MNHNS and CDR2 is SASEGT. V was shortened by 6 bases and J by 1 base, with 12 bases between the two germline ends. CDR3 protein: CASSPSGVQETQYF. CDR3 DNA sequence: TGTGCCAGCAGCCCATCGGGGGTCCAAGAGACCCAGTACTTC.

The chain combines TRBV19 with TRBJ1-4; 9 bases are a match to TRBD1. After removal of 7 bases from V and 0 bases from J, the junction contained 15 bases not matched to a gene. The CDR3 loop spans 19 amino acids. Germline CDR1 LNHDA, CDR2 SQIVND (reference sequence). CDR3 residues: CASTSGTGPNIATNEKLFF. The CDR3 DNA reads TGTGCCAGTACCTCAGGGACAGGGCCCAATATTGCAACTAATGAAAAACTGTTTTTT.

The V call is TRBV4-3, the J call TRBJ2-6; D gene uncertain. The V gene lost 0 bases and the J gene lost 0 bases, with 15 bases spanning the gap. Per germline, CDR1 LGHNA and CDR2 YSLEER. The CDR3 contains 19 residues. The CDR3 spells CASSQELPATFSGANVLTF. CDR3 DNA sequence: TGCGCCAGCAGCCAAGAGCTCCCAGCCACCTTCTCTGGGGCCAACGTCCTGACTTTC.

The CDR3 nucleotides are TGTGCCAGCTCACCACCGCTGGCAGGGGGCACCTATGGCTACACCTTC. Its translation is CASSPPLAGGTYGYTF. The V and J genes are TRBV18 and TRBJ1-2, with 8 positions matching TRBD1. V lost 0 bases, J lost 4 bases, and 7 bases stayed unmatched. This CDR3 has 16 residues. Germline values: CDR1 KGHSH, CDR2 LQKENI.

The V and J genes are TRBV5-1 and TRBJ1-4; D unresolved. CDR3 size: 15 residues. CDR1 and CDR2 from the germline V gene are SGHRS and YFSETQ. The ends were cut back, 4 bases at V and 5 bases at J, with 15 bases in the middle. The CDR3 bases are TGCGCCAGCAGCGTAGCTGGCACGGGGAATGAAAAACTGTTTTTT. Its protein is CASSVAGTGNEKLFF.

The chain joins TRBV7-2 to TRBJ1-6; D is possibly TRBD1 (6 bases). This CDR3 comprises 17 residues. The germline CDR1 and CDR2 sequences are SGHTA and FQGNSA. The V end was cut by 2 bases, the J end by 6 bases, with 17 bases between. The CDR3 sequence is CASSLFVSGRGNSPLHF. The CDR3 DNA sequence: TGTGCCAGCAGCTTATTTGTTTCGGGCAGGGGTAATTCACCCCTCCACTTT.

V is TRBV5-1 and J is TRBJ2-1; D perhaps matches TRBD1 (5 bases). The CDR3 length is 14 residues. Germline CDR1 is SGHRS and CDR2 is YFSETQ. With 4 bases removed from V and 3 bases from J, the gap between germline ends came to 11 bases. The CDR3 reads CASSVGDSYNEQFF. The CDR3 nucleotides read TGCGCCAGCAGCGTAGGCGACAGCTACAATGAGCAGTTCTTC.

The chain links TRBV4-2 to TRBJ1-1; D gene uncertain. V was shortened by 4 bases and J by 0 bases, with 21 bases between the two germline ends. The germline V gene has CDR1 LGHNA and CDR2 YNFKEQ. CDR3 length equals 18 residues. The DNA for the CDR3 is TGTGCCAGCAGCCGCCACCAAGACTCGGCAGCGATGAACACTGAAGCTTTCTTT. Translation: CASSRHQDSAAMNTEAFF.

This clone was seen only a few times. For the CDR3, the DNA is TGTGCCTGGAGTACAGGGAGCAATCAGCCCCAGCATTTT. Its protein is CAWSTGSNQPQHF. The chain is built from TRBV30 and TRBJ1-5, with a tentative D call TRBD1 (6 bases). Germline-derived CDR1 and CDR2 are GTSNPN and SVGIG (reference sequence). Trimming removed 2 bases at V and 1 base at J, with 6 bases between. CDR3 length equals 13 residues.

This clone was seen only once. This chain connects TRBV15 to TRBJ2-4, with TRBD2 matching over 8 bases. J was trimmed by 6 bases and V by 4 bases; bases with no gene match: 5. The CDR3 loop spans 14 amino acids. Germline V lookup: CDR1 LNHNV, CDR2 YYDKDF (reference sequence). The DNA of the CDR3 is TGTGCCACCAGCACCGGGGGGGCCGGAAACATTCAGTACTTC. Encoded protein: CATSTGGAGNIQYF. The entire variable domain, with the rest obtained from reference TRBV15 and TRBJ2-4, is as follows: DAMVIQNPRYQVTQFGKPVTLSCSQTLNHNVMYWYQQKSSQAPKLLFHYYDKDFNNEADTPDNFQSRRPNTSFCFLDIRSPGLGDTAMYLCATSTGGAGNIQYFGAGTRLSVL.

This sequence joins TRBV7-2 and TRBJ1-2; D possibly corresponds to TRBD1 (5 bases). Germline values: CDR1 SGHTA, CDR2 FQGNSA. Trimming left V 5 bases short and J 2 bases short, with 15 bases between. This CDR3 spans 15 amino acids. The CDR3 nucleotides are TGTGCCAGCAGCCTCCCGGGACGGGGAAACTATGGCTACACCTTC. Translated: CASSLPGRGNYGYTF. The variable domain in full, with the rest retrieved from reference TRBV7-2 and TRBJ1-2, is GAGVSQSPSNKVTEKGKDVELRCDPISGHTALYWYRQSLGQGLEFLIYFQGNSAPDKSGLPSDRFSAERTGGSVSTLTIQRTQQEDSAVYLCASSLPGRGNYGYTFGSGTRLTVV.

This clone occurred a few times. V is TRBV19 and J is TRBJ1-1; 7 nucleotides align to TRBD1. Trimming at V came to 8 bases and at J to 5 bases, leaving 17 bases not matched to a gene. There are 16 residues in the CDR3. Germline V gene lookup returns CDR1 LNHDA and CDR2 SQIVND (reference sequence). CDR3 loop: CASWPSEGARRTEAFF. CDR3 DNA sequence: TGTGCCAGTTGGCCTTCGGAGGGGGCCCGTCGGACTGAAGCTTTCTTT. Variable domain in full (rest from reference TRBV19 and TRBJ1-1): DGGITQSPKYLFRKEGQNVTLSCEQNLNHDAMYWYRQDPGQGLRLIYYSQIVNDFQKGDIAEGYSVSREKKESFPLTVTSAQKNPTAFYLCASWPSEGARRTEAFFGQGTRLTVV.

The chain combines TRBV27 with TRBJ2-1, with 10 bases identical to TRBD2. J lost 3 bases, V lost 2 bases, and 7 bases had no gene match. The CDR3 has 17 residues. Germline CDR1 reads MNHEY; CDR2 reads SMNVEV (reference sequence). CDR3 in amino acids: CASSLHLAGVFYNEQFF. CDR3 bases: TGTGCCAGCAGTTTACATCTAGCGGGGGTTTTCTACAATGAGCAGTTCTTC.

The V and J genes are TRBV7-2 and TRBJ2-3, with D possibly matching TRBD2 (6 bases). Germline V gene data show CDR1 as SGHTA and CDR2 as FQGNSA. The V and J ends lost 0 bases and 3 bases respectively, with 10 bases between them. There are 15 residues in the CDR3. The DNA of the CDR3 is TGTGCCAGCAGCTTAGCGGGGGGAAGGACAGATACGCAGTATTTT. This sequence encodes CASSLAGGRTDTQYF.

The chain recombines TRBV7-2 with TRBJ1-3; TRBD1 might be the D (5 bases). The V end was cut by 1 base, the J end by 0 bases, with 19 bases between. Germline values: CDR1 SGHTA, CDR2 FQGNSA. This CDR3 comprises 19 residues. The CDR3 sequence: CASSLGNLGGAFSGNTIYF. The CDR3 coding sequence is TGTGCCAGCAGCTTAGGAAACCTTGGAGGGGCATTCTCTGGAAACACCATATATTTT. The full variable domain, its missing parts supplied by reference TRBV7-2 and TRBJ1-3, is GAGVSQSPSNKVTEKGKDVELRCDPISGHTALYWYRQSLGQGLEFLIYFQGNSAPDKSGLPSDRFSAERTGGSVSTLTIQRTQQEDSAVYLCASSLGNLGGAFSGNTIYFGEGSWLTVV.

The CDR3 region has the DNA TGTGCCAGCAGCGCACCATTCCTAGCGGGGGGGCCCTATGAGCAGTTCTTC. Protein sequence: CASSAPFLAGGPYEQFF. The J gene is TRBJ2-1, the V gene TRBV7-8; 12 bases match TRBD2. Germline V gene sequence: CDR1 SGHVS, CDR2 FQNEAQ. The CDR3 extends over 17 amino acids. V lost 5 bases to trimming and J lost 8 bases; unmatched junction nucleotides: 13.

This clone was seen only once. The chain recombines TRBV6-5 with TRBJ1-6; perhaps TRBD1 as D (5 bases). From germline, CDR1 is MNHEY and CDR2 SVGAGI. The CDR3 extends over 15 amino acids. Trimming pared 5 bases from V and 7 bases from J, leaving 15 bases between. CDR3 loop: CASSASGPINSPLHF. The CDR3 coding sequence is TGTGCCAGCAGTGCATCGGGACCGATAAATTCACCCCTCCACTTT.

This clone was recorded only once. The rearrangement links TRBV5-4 to TRBJ2-7; the D gene is possibly TRBD2 (5 bases). The CDR3 is 13 amino acids. Germline-derived CDR1 and CDR2 are SGHNT and YYREEE (reference sequence). Trimming pared 2 bases from V and 6 bases from J, leaving 12 bases between. Written as DNA, the CDR3 is TGTGCCAGCAGCTTAATGATAGGGAGCGAGCAGTACTTC. Amino acid sequence: CASSLMIGSEQYF.

This CDR3 reads CSSLGTGETQYF. The CDR3 nucleotides read TGCAGCTCCCTTGGGACGGGAGAGACCCAGTACTTC. The chain joins TRBV29-1 to TRBJ2-5; the D gene could be TRBD1 or TRBD2 (5 bases each). The CDR3 covers 12 residues. V lost 8 bases, J lost 4 bases, and 14 bases lay in between. The germline V gene has CDR1 SQVTM and CDR2 ANQGSEA.